The rows below give T cell receptor beta chains drawn from one sample of a study of T-cell memory formation after mild COVID-19. TCRdb reprocessed the 5' RACE reads with MiXCR, giving one entry per CDR3 protein. Of about 290,000 distinct CDR3 sequences in the sample, about 16% were seen once. The sample comprised PBMCs or a T cell subset sorted from them (not recorded which). These receptors came from a man younger than 30 who had mild COVID-19 (a few samples of this study predate the infection). Cell type and time point are not known. The CDR3 runs from the conserved cysteine through the conserved F or W. A D gene is named only where the DNA matches it firmly. Clone size is stated in some rows and not others, as once, few, many or a class when expanded.

CDR3 DNA: TGCGCCAGCAGGGGTGAGGGACCCTACGAGCAGTACTTC; CDR3 protein: CASRGEGPYEQYF; V gene: TRBV5-1; D gene: -; clone size: few; J gene: TRBJ2-7
CDR3 DNA: TGCGCCAGCAGTAGACAGGGGCCGAGCTCTGGAAACACCATATATTTT; CDR3 protein: CASSRQGPSSGNTIYF; V gene: TRBV4-1; D gene: TRBD1; clone size: few; J gene: TRBJ1-3
CDR3 DNA: TGTGCCAGCAGCTTGGCCTGGCAGGCCGATTATCAGCCCCAGCATTTT; CDR3 protein: CASSLAWQADYQPQHF; V gene: TRBV5-5; D gene: -; clone size: -; J gene: TRBJ1-5
CDR3 DNA: TGTGCCAGCAGCCAAGATGGGCGGACGCATGCCTCACCTTCCAAAAACATTCAGTACTTC; CDR3 protein: CASSQDGRTHASPSKNIQYF; V gene: TRBV4-2; D gene: -; clone size: -; J gene: TRBJ2-4
CDR3 DNA: TGTGCCAGCAGCCCGCGGGGGGGGGCGGACACTGAAGCTTTCTTT; CDR3 protein: CASSPRGGADTEAFF; V gene: TRBV6-6; D gene: -; clone size: few; J gene: TRBJ1-1
CDR3 DNA: TGTGCCAGCAGTCCCCCCGGTCCCCGAGAGACCCAGTACTTC; CDR3 protein: CASSPPGPRETQYF; V gene: TRBV28; D gene: -; clone size: few; J gene: TRBJ2-5
CDR3 DNA: TGTGCCAGCAGTTCCAGGGGGTATGGCTACACCTTC; CDR3 protein: CASSSRGYGYTF; V gene: TRBV28; D gene: TRBD1; clone size: many; J gene: TRBJ1-2
CDR3 DNA: TGTGCCAGCTCACCACAAAGTAGACAGAACTACTATGGCTACACCTTC; CDR3 protein: CASSPQSRQNYYGYTF; V gene: TRBV18; D gene: -; clone size: -; J gene: TRBJ1-2
CDR3 DNA: TGTGCCAGCAGTTTCGCCAGGGTTGACACTGAAGCTTTCTTT; CDR3 protein: CASSFARVDTEAFF; V gene: TRBV12-3/TRBV12-4; D gene: -; clone size: -; J gene: TRBJ1-1
CDR3 DNA: TGTGCCAGTAGTAGGGCGTACCAAGAGACCCAGTACTTC; CDR3 protein: CASSRAYQETQYF; V gene: TRBV19; D gene: -; clone size: -; J gene: TRBJ2-5
CDR3 DNA: TGTGCCAGCAGCCCCCGAGCGGGGCAAGAGACCCAGTACTTC; CDR3 protein: CASSPRAGQETQYF; V gene: TRBV7-9; D gene: TRBD2; clone size: -; J gene: TRBJ2-5
CDR3 DNA: TGTGCCATCAGTGAGTCGCCTAGCGGTCCGGGGACCCAGTACTTC; CDR3 protein: CAISESPSGPGTQYF; V gene: TRBV10-3; D gene: TRBD2; clone size: many; J gene: TRBJ2-5
CDR3 DNA: TGTGCCAGCAGCCCCTATTGGACAGGGATAAACACTGAAGCTTTCTTT; CDR3 protein: CASSPYWTGINTEAFF; V gene: TRBV9; D gene: TRBD1; clone size: few; J gene: TRBJ1-1
CDR3 DNA: TGTGCCAGCAGCGGACGGACAGGGGCACGAGATACGCAGTATTTT; CDR3 protein: CASSGRTGARDTQYF; V gene: TRBV7-9; D gene: TRBD1; clone size: few; J gene: TRBJ2-3
CDR3 DNA: TGTGCCATCAGTGCGTTACTAGCTTGGTCGAAGACAGATACGCAGTATTTT; CDR3 protein: CAISALLAWSKTDTQYF; V gene: TRBV10-3; D gene: -; clone size: -; J gene: TRBJ2-3
CDR3 DNA: TGTGCCAGCAGCTTAATTAGCGGGGGAGCCCAAATCCAAGAGACCCAGTACTTC; CDR3 protein: CASSLISGGAQIQETQYF; V gene: TRBV7-2; D gene: TRBD2; clone size: many; J gene: TRBJ2-5
CDR3 DNA: TGTGCCAGCGTATCCGGGACAGGCAACTATGGCTACACCTTC; CDR3 protein: CASVSGTGNYGYTF; V gene: TRBV6-1; D gene: TRBD1; clone size: few; J gene: TRBJ1-2
CDR3 DNA: TGCGCCAGCAGCCTATGGACAGACTATGGCTACACCTTC; CDR3 protein: CASSLWTDYGYTF; V gene: TRBV4-1; D gene: -; clone size: many; J gene: TRBJ1-2
CDR3 DNA: TGTGCCAGCAGTTTTGGCAGGATCGGGAACACTGAAGCTTTCTTT; CDR3 protein: CASSFGRIGNTEAFF; V gene: TRBV6-5; D gene: -; clone size: -; J gene: TRBJ1-1
CDR3 DNA: TGTGCCAGCAGTGATCTCCGGGGGCAAACTGAAGCTTTCTTT; CDR3 protein: CASSDLRGQTEAFF; V gene: TRBV6-1; D gene: -; clone size: few; J gene: TRBJ1-1
CDR3 DNA: TGCGCCAGCAGCTTGGACAGGGGGCGTTCACCCCTCCACTTT; CDR3 protein: CASSLDRGRSPLHF; V gene: TRBV5-1; D gene: TRBD1; clone size: -; J gene: TRBJ1-6
CDR3 DNA: TGTGCCAGTACCTCTTACCGGGACAGAATACACTATGGCTACACCTTC; CDR3 protein: CASTSYRDRIHYGYTF; V gene: TRBV19; D gene: TRBD1; clone size: -; J gene: TRBJ1-2
CDR3 DNA: TGTGCCAGCAGCCAGGCGTTTTCACCCCTCCACTTT; CDR3 protein: CASSQAFSPLHF; V gene: TRBV7-9; D gene: -; clone size: few; J gene: TRBJ1-6
CDR3 DNA: TGTGCCAGCAGCGGCCCCCCGGGGGCAGGCTATGGCTACACCTTC; CDR3 protein: CASSGPPGAGYGYTF; V gene: TRBV9; D gene: -; clone size: few; J gene: TRBJ1-2
CDR3 DNA: TGTGCCAGCAGCCAGACCCTGACAGTGTACAATGAGCAGTTCTTC; CDR3 protein: CASSQTLTVYNEQFF; V gene: TRBV3-1; D gene: -; clone size: few; J gene: TRBJ2-1
CDR3 DNA: TGTGCCAGCACCTGGGGGGTGGAGACCCAGTACTTC; CDR3 protein: CASTWGVETQYF; V gene: TRBV7-9; D gene: -; clone size: few; J gene: TRBJ2-5
CDR3 DNA: TGTGCCTGGAGCCAACAACAGGGTTCAGGGGTGCCCCAGCATTTT; CDR3 protein: CAWSQQQGSGVPQHF; V gene: TRBV30; D gene: -; clone size: -; J gene: TRBJ1-5
CDR3 DNA: TGTGCCAGCAGCTCCGCCGGGGCAAACCCCCTTTCCTACAATGAGCAGTTCTTC; CDR3 protein: CASSSAGANPLSYNEQFF; V gene: TRBV9; D gene: -; clone size: many; J gene: TRBJ2-1
CDR3 DNA: TGTGCCACCGGGGACAGCTCCTATAATTCACCCCTCCACTTT; CDR3 protein: CATGDSSYNSPLHF; V gene: TRBV10-3; D gene: TRBD1; clone size: few; J gene: TRBJ1-6
CDR3 DNA: TGCGCCAGCAGCACCGGACAGGGGTCTGTGAGACTACATTCACCCCTCCACTTT; CDR3 protein: CASSTGQGSVRLHSPLHF; V gene: TRBV5-1; D gene: TRBD1; clone size: -; J gene: TRBJ1-6
CDR3 DNA: TGTGCCAGCACTCCGACAGGGATCGGGCTCGAGACCCAGTACTTC; CDR3 protein: CASTPTGIGLETQYF; V gene: TRBV9; D gene: TRBD1; clone size: -; J gene: TRBJ2-5
CDR3 DNA: TGCGCCAGCAGCGGACCAGGGACCACCGGGGAGCTGTTTTTT; CDR3 protein: CASSGPGTTGELFF; V gene: TRBV4-1; D gene: -; clone size: -; J gene: TRBJ2-2
CDR3 DNA: TGCGCCAGCAGCCGGACCCGGGGGGACGGCACAGATACGCAGTATTTT; CDR3 protein: CASSRTRGDGTDTQYF; V gene: TRBV5-1; D gene: TRBD2; clone size: many; J gene: TRBJ2-3
CDR3 DNA: TGTGCCAGCAGCGTAGTGGACCATAGGGGCTACACCTTC; CDR3 protein: CASSVVDHRGYTF; V gene: TRBV9; D gene: -; clone size: once; J gene: TRBJ1-2
CDR3 DNA: TGTGCCAGCCCTTATACAGCCTATGGCTACACCTTC; CDR3 protein: CASPYTAYGYTF; V gene: TRBV3-1; D gene: -; clone size: -; J gene: TRBJ1-2
CDR3 DNA: TGTGCCAGCAGCAGTCGACAGGTGCCCCGCGGCTCCTATAATTCACCCCTCCACTTT; CDR3 protein: CASSSRQVPRGSYNSPLHF; V gene: TRBV6-6; D gene: -; clone size: -; J gene: TRBJ1-6
CDR3 DNA: TGCGCCAGCAGCGGACAGGGTCGTAGCACTGAAGCTTTCTTT; CDR3 protein: CASSGQGRSTEAFF; V gene: TRBV5-1; D gene: TRBD1; clone size: few; J gene: TRBJ1-1
CDR3 DNA: TGCGCCAGCAGCGGCGGGCGGCGGCCCACAGATACGCAGTATTTT; CDR3 protein: CASSGGRRPTDTQYF; V gene: TRBV5-1; D gene: -; clone size: -; J gene: TRBJ2-3
CDR3 DNA: TGTGCCAGCAGAGATGGGACAGGTCATAATTCACCCCTCCACTTT; CDR3 protein: CASRDGTGHNSPLHF; V gene: TRBV6-5; D gene: TRBD1; clone size: -; J gene: TRBJ1-6